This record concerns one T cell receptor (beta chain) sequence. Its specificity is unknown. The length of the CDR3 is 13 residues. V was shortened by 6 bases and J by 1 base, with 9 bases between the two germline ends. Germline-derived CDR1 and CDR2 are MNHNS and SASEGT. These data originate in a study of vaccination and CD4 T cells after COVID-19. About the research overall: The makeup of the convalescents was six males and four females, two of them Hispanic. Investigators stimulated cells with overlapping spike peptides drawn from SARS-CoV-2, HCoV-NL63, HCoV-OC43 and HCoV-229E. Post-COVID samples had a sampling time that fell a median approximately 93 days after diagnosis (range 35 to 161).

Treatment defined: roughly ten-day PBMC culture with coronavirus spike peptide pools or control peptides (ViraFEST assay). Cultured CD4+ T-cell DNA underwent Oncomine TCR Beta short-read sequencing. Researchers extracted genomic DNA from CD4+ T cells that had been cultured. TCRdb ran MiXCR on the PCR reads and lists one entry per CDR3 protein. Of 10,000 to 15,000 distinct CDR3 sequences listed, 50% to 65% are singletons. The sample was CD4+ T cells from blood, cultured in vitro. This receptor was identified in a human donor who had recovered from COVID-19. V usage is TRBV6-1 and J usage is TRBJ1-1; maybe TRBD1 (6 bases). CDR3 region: CASSSQGNTEAFF. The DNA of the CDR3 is TGTGCCAGCAGCTCACAGGGGAACACTGAAGCTTTCTTT.